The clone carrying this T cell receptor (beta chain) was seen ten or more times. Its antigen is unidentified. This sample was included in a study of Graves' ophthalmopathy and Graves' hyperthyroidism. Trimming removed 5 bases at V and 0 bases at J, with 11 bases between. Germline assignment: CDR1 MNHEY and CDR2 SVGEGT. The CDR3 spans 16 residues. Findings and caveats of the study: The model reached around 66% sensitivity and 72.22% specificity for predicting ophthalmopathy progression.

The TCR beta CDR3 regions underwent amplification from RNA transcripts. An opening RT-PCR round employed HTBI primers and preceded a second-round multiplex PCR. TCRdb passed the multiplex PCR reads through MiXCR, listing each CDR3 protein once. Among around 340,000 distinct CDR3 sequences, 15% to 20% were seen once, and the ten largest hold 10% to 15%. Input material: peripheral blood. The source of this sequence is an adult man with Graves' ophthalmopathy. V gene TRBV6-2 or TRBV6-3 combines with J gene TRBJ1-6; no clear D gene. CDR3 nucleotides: TGTGCCAGCAGTCGACAATGGAGCTCCTATAATTCACCCCTCCACTTT. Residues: CASSRQWSSYNSPLHF.